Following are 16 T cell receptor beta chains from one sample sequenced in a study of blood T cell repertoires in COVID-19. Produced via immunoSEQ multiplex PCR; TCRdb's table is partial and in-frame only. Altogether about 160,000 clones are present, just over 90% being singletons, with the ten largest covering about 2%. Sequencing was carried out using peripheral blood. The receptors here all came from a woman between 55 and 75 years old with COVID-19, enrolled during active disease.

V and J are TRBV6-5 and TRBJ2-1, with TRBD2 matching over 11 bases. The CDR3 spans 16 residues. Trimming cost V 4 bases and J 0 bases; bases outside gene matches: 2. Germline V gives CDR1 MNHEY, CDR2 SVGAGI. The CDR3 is CASSFLAGGSYNEQFF. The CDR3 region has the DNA TGTGCCAGCAGTTTTCTAGCGGGGGGCTCCTACAATGAGCAGTTCTTC.

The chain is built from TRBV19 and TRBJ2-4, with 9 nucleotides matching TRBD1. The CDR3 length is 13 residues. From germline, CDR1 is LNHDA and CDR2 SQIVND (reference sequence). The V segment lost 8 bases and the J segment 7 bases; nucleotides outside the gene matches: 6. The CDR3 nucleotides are TGTGCCAGTCGGCGGACAGGGGCTAACATTCAGTACTTC. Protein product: CASRRTGANIQYF.

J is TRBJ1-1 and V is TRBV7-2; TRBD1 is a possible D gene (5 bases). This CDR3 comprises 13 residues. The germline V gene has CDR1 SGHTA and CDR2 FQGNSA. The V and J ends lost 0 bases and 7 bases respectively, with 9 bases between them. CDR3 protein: CASSLAGEGEAFF. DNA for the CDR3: TGTGCCAGCAGCTTAGCAGGGGAGGGTGAAGCTTTCTTT. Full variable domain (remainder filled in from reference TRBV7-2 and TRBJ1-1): GAGVSQSPSNKVTEKGKDVELRCDPISGHTALYWYRQSLGQGLEFLIYFQGNSAPDKSGLPSDRFSAERTGGSVSTLTIQRTQQEDSAVYLCASSLAGEGEAFFGQGTRLTVV.

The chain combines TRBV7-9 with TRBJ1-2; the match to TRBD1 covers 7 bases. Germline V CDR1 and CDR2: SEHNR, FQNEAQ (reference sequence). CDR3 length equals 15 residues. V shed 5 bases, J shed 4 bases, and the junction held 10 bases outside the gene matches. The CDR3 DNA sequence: TGTGCCAGCAGCATCACAGGGGATCGGGGCTATGGCTACACCTTC. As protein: CASSITGDRGYGYTF.

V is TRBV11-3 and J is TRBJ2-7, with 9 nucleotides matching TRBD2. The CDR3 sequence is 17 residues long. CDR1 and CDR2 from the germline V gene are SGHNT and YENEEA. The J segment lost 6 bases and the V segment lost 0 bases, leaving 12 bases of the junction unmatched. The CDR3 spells CASSLDSRRGGASEQYF. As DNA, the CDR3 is TGTGCCAGCAGCTTAGATTCCCGGCGCGGGGGGGCCAGCGAGCAGTACTTC.

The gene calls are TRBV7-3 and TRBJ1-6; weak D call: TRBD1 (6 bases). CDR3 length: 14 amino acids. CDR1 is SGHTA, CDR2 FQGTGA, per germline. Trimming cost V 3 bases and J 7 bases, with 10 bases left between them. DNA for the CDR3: TGTGCCAGCAGCTTTACTGGGGGCAATTCACCCCTCCACTTT. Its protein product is CASSFTGGNSPLHF.

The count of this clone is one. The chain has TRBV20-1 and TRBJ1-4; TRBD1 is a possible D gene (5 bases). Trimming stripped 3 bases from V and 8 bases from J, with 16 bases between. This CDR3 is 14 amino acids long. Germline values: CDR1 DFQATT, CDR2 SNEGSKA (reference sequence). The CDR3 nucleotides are TGCAGTGCTAGTGCTGGATGGGGGGAAGAAAAACTGTTTTTT. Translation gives CSASAGWGEEKLFF.

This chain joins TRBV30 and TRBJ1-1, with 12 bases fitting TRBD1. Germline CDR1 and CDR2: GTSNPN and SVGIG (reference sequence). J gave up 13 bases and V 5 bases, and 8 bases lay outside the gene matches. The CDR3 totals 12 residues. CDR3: CAWAPGQGAIFF. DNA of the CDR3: TGTGCCTGGGCTCCGGGACAGGGGGCAATTTTCTTT.

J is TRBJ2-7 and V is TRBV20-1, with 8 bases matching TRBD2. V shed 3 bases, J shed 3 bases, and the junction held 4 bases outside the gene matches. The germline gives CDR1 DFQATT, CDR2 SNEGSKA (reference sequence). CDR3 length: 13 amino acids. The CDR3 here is CSASSGTGYEQYF. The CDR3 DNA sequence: TGCAGTGCTAGTAGCGGGACGGGCTACGAGCAGTACTTC.

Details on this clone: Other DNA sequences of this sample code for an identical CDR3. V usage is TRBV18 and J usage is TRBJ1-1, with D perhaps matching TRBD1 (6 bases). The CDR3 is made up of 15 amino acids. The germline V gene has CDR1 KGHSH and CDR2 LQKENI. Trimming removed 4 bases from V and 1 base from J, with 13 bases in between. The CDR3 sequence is CASSQEQGRNTEAFF. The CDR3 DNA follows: TGTGCCAGCTCACAAGAGCAGGGGCGGAACACTGAAGCTTTCTTT.

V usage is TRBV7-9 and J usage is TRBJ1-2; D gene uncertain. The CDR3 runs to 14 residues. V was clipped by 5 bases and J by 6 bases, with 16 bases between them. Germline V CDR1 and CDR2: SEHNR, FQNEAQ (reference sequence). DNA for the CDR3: TGTGCCAGCAGCACAACGACCTGGGCGCATGGCTACACCTTC. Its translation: CASSTTTWAHGYTF.

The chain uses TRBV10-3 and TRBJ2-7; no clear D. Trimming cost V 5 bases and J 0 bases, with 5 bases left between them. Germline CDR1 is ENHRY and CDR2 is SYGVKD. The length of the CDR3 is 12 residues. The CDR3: CAISWSSYEQYF. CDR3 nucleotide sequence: TGTGCCATCAGTTGGAGCTCCTACGAGCAGTACTTC.

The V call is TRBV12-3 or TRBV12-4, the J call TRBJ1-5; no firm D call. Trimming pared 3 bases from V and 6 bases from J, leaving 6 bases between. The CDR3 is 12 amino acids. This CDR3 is CASSFVSQPQHF. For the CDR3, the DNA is TGTGCCAGCAGTTTTGTATCTCAGCCCCAGCATTTT.

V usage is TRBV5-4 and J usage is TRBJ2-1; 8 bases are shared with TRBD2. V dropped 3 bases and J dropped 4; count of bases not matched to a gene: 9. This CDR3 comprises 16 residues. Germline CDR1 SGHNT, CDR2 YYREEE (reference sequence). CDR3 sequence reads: CASSSAGGAAYNEQFF. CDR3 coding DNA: TGTGCCAGCAGCTCCGCGGGGGGAGCTGCATACAATGAGCAGTTCTTC.

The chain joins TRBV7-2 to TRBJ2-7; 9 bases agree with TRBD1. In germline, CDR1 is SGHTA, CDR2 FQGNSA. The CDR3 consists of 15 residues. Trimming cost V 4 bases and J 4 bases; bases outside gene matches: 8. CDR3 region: CASSYTGGAGYEQYF. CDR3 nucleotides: TGTGCCAGCAGCTATACAGGGGGCGCCGGTTACGAGCAGTACTTC.

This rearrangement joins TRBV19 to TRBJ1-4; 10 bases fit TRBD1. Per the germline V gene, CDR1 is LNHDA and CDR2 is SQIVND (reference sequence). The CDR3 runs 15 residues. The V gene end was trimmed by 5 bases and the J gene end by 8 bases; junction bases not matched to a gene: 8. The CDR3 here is CASSFYGTGVEKLFF. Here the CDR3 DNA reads TGTGCCAGTAGTTTCTACGGGACAGGGGTGGAAAAACTGTTTTTT.